The T cell receptor beta chain under discussion was sequenced for a study of blood T cell repertoires in COVID-19. Across the whole study: Samples came from the United States, Italy and Spain, spanning acute and convalescent COVID-19. PBMCs, B-cell-depleted T cells, or T cells provided the cDNA or gDNA that made up the material.

Regarding this clone: The sample contains more than one DNA sequence encoding this CDR3.

Original data processing: Amplifying reference gene primers gave estimates of nucleated cell counts. Assay used: immunoSEQ multiplex PCR; TCRdb lists only in-frame clones, some missing. That table is the source of V, J and clone size, and D and trimming were worked out from the DNA. The table includes about 220,000 clones, 80% detected once. In germline, CDR1 is SGHRS, CDR2 YFSETQ. V was pared by 0 bases and J by 2 bases, with 4 bases of the junction left unmatched. CDR3 size: 15 residues. This clonotype originated in a human donor in a cohort sampled during active COVID-19. The chain employs TRBV5-1 and TRBJ2-5; 7 positions match TRBD2. The sample was peripheral blood. The CDR3: CASSLAPSGQETQYF. CDR3 sequence (DNA): TGCGCCAGCAGCTTGGCCCCTAGCGGACAAGAGACCCAGTACTTC.